This TCR beta chain was recovered during a study of early T cells in non-severe SARS-CoV-2 infection. Study details: The authors sequenced bulk RNA from unsorted whole blood, leaving chains unpaired.

General study findings and limits: Matching with VDJdb favored anti-spike CD8 responses (missing private and CD4 specificities).

MiXCR, run by TCRdb on the 5' RACE reads, gives a single entry per CDR3 protein. The sample lists about 59,000 distinct CDR3 sequences, approximately 12% occurring once. Points on this clonotype: What it binds is not known.

This CDR3 contains 15 residues. Germline trimming cut 0 bases from V and 5 bases from J; bases unmatched to any gene: 4. Germline assignment: CDR1 SGDLS and CDR2 YYNGEE. This chain connects TRBV9 to TRBJ2-1, with 8 bases lining up with TRBD2. The sample comprised whole blood. This clonotype originated in an adult who was a healthcare worker with PCR-confirmed SARS-CoV-2 infection or an uninfected control (not recorded which). The DNA of the CDR3 is TGTGCCAGCAGCGTAGACGGGGGGGCCCACAATGAGCAGTTCTTC. Its translation is CASSVDGGAHNEQFF.